Listed here are 25 T cell receptor beta chains from one sample, sequenced in a study of early T cells in non-severe SARS-CoV-2 infection. TCRdb re-analysed the 5' RACE reads in MiXCR, keeping a single row per CDR3 protein. The sample consists of fewer than 65,000 distinct CDR3 sequences, approximately 6.1% of them appearing once. The material was whole blood, obtained at baseline. These receptors were taken from an adult who was a healthcare worker with PCR-confirmed SARS-CoV-2 infection or an uninfected control (not recorded which).

Ten or more counts support this clonotype. The V gene is TRBV20-1, the J gene TRBJ1-3; D gene ambiguous. The CDR3 has 14 residues. Deletions cut 2 bases from V and 1 base from J, with 9 bases between. Germline V gene data show CDR1 as DFQATT and CDR2 as SNEGSKA (reference sequence). CDR3 DNA: TGCAGTGCTAGACCCGGGCCTTCTGGAAACACCATATATTTT. Protein product: CSARPGPSGNTIYF.

This clonotype was recorded many times. The V call is TRBV4-1, the J call TRBJ2-1; D might be TRBD2 (5 bases). The germline gives CDR1 MGHRA, CDR2 YSYEKL. The CDR3 totals 13 residues. Trimming took 3 bases from V and 7 from J, leaving 10 bases between them. The DNA for the CDR3 is TGCGCCAGCAGCCATACCGGACTGAATGAGCAGTTCTTC. This sequence encodes CASSHTGLNEQFF.

Points on this clonotype: This may be a read error, as it is one base from a much larger clone. The V and J genes are TRBV20-1 and TRBJ2-3; possibly TRBD1 for D (6 bases). Germline CDR1 reads DFQATT; CDR2 reads SNEGSKA (reference sequence). This CDR3 region has 15 residues. The CDR3 bases are TGCGGTGCTGCCGGGACACTTCTTAGCACAGATACGCAGTATTTT. It is translated as CGAAGTLLSTDTQYF.

This clonotype has a count of ten or more. V is TRBV4-2 and J is TRBJ2-2; possible D gene TRBD1, 5 bases. This CDR3 region has 16 residues. Germline loops: CDR1 LGHNA, CDR2 YNFKEQ. V shed 0 bases and J shed 5 bases, with 13 bases lying between them. CDR3 in amino acids: CASSQDGAGKTGELFF. The CDR3 DNA follows: TGTGCCAGCAGCCAAGATGGGGCAGGGAAGACCGGGGAGCTGTTTTTT.

This clonotype was observed many times. The chain links TRBV11-3 to TRBJ2-3; 7 bases are a match to TRBD2. The CDR3 is made up of 15 amino acids. Trimming removed 0 bases from V and 4 bases from J; junction bases left unmatched: 4. Germline loops: CDR1 SGHNT, CDR2 YENEEA. CDR3 sequence: CASSLDGGSPDTQYF. CDR3 nucleotides: TGTGCCAGCAGCTTAGATGGCGGGAGCCCAGATACGCAGTATTTT.

The chain uses TRBV5-5 and TRBJ2-7, with 9 bases aligning to TRBD2. Unmatched junction bases numbered 10, after V lost 3 bases and J lost 3 bases. Germline V lookup: CDR1 SGHKS, CDR2 YYEKEE (reference sequence). The CDR3 is made up of 16 amino acids. The CDR3 region has the DNA TGTGCCAGCAGCTCCAAGGCTAGCGGGGTTTACTACGAGCAGTACTTC. It translates to CASSSKASGVYYEQYF.

The genes are TRBV20-1 and TRBJ1-6; 7 positions agree with TRBD1. This CDR3 is 15 amino acids long. With V trimmed by 1 base and J by 0 bases, 0 bases remained unmatched. Germline V gene lookup returns CDR1 DFQATT and CDR2 SNEGSKA (reference sequence). The CDR3 sequence: CSARAGGSYNSPLHF. CDR3 DNA: TGCAGTGCTAGAGCAGGGGGCTCCTATAATTCACCCCTCCACTTT.

This clonotype turned up a few times. The rearrangement joins TRBV6-1 to TRBJ1-3, with D hard to call. Germline lookup yields CDR1 MNHNS and CDR2 SASEGT. The CDR3 loop spans 15 amino acids. V was shortened by 5 bases and J by 0 bases, with 11 bases between the two germline ends. The CDR3 reads CASSTLAVSGNTIYF. CDR3 nucleotide sequence: TGTGCCAGCAGTACGCTTGCGGTCTCTGGAAACACCATATATTTT.

There are many counts of this clonotype. This sequence joins TRBV7-6 and TRBJ2-1; 12 bases match TRBD2. V trimming: 0 bases; J trimming: 5 bases; junction bases outside the gene matches: 5. This CDR3 comprises 17 residues. From germline, CDR1 is SGHVS and CDR2 FNYEAQ. In nucleotides, the CDR3 is TGTGCCAGCAGCTTAGCCCCATGGACTAGCGGGAACAATGAGCAGTTCTTC. Translated: CASSLAPWTSGNNEQFF. The full variable domain, its missing parts supplied by reference TRBV7-6 and TRBJ2-1, is GAGVSQSPRYKVTKRGQDVALRCDPISGHVSLYWYRQALGQGPEFLTYFNYEAQQDKSGLPNDRFSAERPEGSISTLTIQRTEQRDSAMYRCASSLAPWTSGNNEQFFGPGTRLTVL.

The chain carries TRBV6-1 and TRBJ2-5; possible D gene TRBD1, 6 bases. The CDR3 length is 12 residues. V gave up 3 bases and J gave up 4 bases, with 6 bases separating them. Germline V gives CDR1 MNHNS, CDR2 SASEGT. The CDR3 DNA reads as TGTGCCAGCAGTGACAGGGGAGAGACCCAGTACTTC. It yields the protein CASSDRGETQYF.

This clonotype was detected ten times or more. The rearrangement links TRBV10-2 to TRBJ2-2; no clear D gene. V was shortened by 4 bases and J by 5 bases, with 14 bases between the two germline ends. Germline V gene sequence: CDR1 WSHSY, CDR2 SAAADI. The CDR3 consists of 15 residues. The CDR3 is CASSVRLPETGELFF. In DNA, the CDR3 is TGCGCCAGCAGTGTAAGGCTCCCTGAGACCGGGGAGCTGTTTTTT.

This clonotype was detected many times. The chain employs TRBV2 and TRBJ1-1; 8 nucleotides line up with TRBD1. Germline CDR1 reads SNHLY; CDR2 reads FYNNEI. There are 14 residues in the CDR3. With V trimmed by 7 bases and J by 4 bases, 8 bases remained unmatched. The CDR3 sequence: CASILDRGPTEAFF. In nucleotides, the CDR3 is TGTGCCAGCATCCTAGACAGGGGTCCCACTGAAGCTTTCTTT. The variable domain in full, completed from reference TRBV2 and TRBJ1-1, reads EPEVTQTPSHQVTQMGQEVILRCVPISNHLYFYWYRQILGQKVEFLVSFYNNEISEKSEIFDDQFSVERPDGSNFTLKIRSTKLEDSAMYFCASILDRGPTEAFFGQGTRLTVV.

This clonotype was detected ten times or more. This sequence joins TRBV6-1 and TRBJ1-5; weak D call: TRBD1 (5 bases). V was cut by 4 bases and J by 0 bases, with 10 bases left in between. Germline CDR1 reads MNHNS; CDR2 reads SASEGT. This CDR3 has 15 amino acids. The CDR3 region has the DNA TGTGCCAGCAGTGGGGGACGGGTTAGCAATCAGCCCCAGCATTTT. Translating gives CASSGGRVSNQPQHF.

Many counts were recorded for this clonotype. The rearrangement links TRBV20-1 to TRBJ1-5, with D tentatively TRBD1 (5 bases). Trimming left V 3 bases short and J 5 bases short, with 11 bases between. CDR1 DFQATT and CDR2 SNEGSKA come from the germline V gene (reference sequence). The CDR3 consists of 13 residues. CDR3 amino acids: CSARGETDQPQHF. The DNA for the CDR3 is TGCAGTGCTAGGGGTGAGACAGATCAGCCCCAGCATTTT.

This clonotype has ten or more counts. CDR3 region: CASSLIERTSDTQYF. CDR3 sequence (DNA): TGTGCCAGCAGCTTAATAGAACGAACCTCAGATACGCAGTATTTT. This chain links TRBV13 with TRBJ2-3; D is unresolved. Trimming cost V 2 bases and J 4 bases, with 13 bases left between them. Per germline, CDR1 PRHDT and CDR2 FYEKMQ (reference sequence). The CDR3 runs 15 residues. Supplemented by reference TRBV13 and TRBJ2-3, the full variable domain reads AAGVIQSPRHLIKEKRETATLKCYPIPRHDTVYWYQQGPGQDPQFLISFYEKMQSDKGSIPDRFSAQQFSDYHSELNMSSLELGDSALYFCASSLIERTSDTQYFGPGTRLTVL.

This clonotype was observed at least ten times. The chain combines TRBV7-7 with TRBJ2-1; 10 bases are a match to TRBD2. This CDR3 spans 20 amino acids. Germline trimming cut 5 bases from V and 0 bases from J; bases unmatched to any gene: 16. Germline values: CDR1 SSHAT, CDR2 FNYEAQ (reference sequence). CDR3 bases: TGTGCCAGCAGCCTTATGACACTAGCGGGGACCCTAAGCTCCTACAATGAGCAGTTCTTC. Its protein is CASSLMTLAGTLSSYNEQFF.

Only a few counts were recorded for this clonotype. This chain links TRBV18 with TRBJ1-1; no reliable D call. There are 13 residues in the CDR3. Deletions cut 3 bases from V and 2 bases from J, with 7 bases between. Germline V CDR1 and CDR2: KGHSH, LQKENI. The CDR3 bases are TGTGCCAGCTCACCGGCCTTTAACACTGAAGCTTTCTTT. Protein: CASSPAFNTEAFF. Full variable domain (outside the CDR3, taken from reference TRBV18 and TRBJ1-1): NAGVMQNPRHLVRRRGQEARLRCSPMKGHSHVYWYRQLPEEGLKFMVYLQKENIIDESGMPKERFSAEFPKEGPSILRIQQVVRGDSAAYFCASSPAFNTEAFFGQGTRLTVV.

This clonotype was observed a handful of times. The chain's CDR3 is CASSRRLEREQFF. The CDR3 DNA follows: TGTGCCAGCAGCCGCCGACTGGAGAGGGAGCAGTTCTTC. This chain joins TRBV11-3 and TRBJ2-1; D is unresolved. CDR1 is SGHNT and CDR2 is YENEEA in the germline V gene. The CDR3 is 13 amino acids. Trimming removed 5 bases from V and 10 bases from J, with 15 bases in between.

This clonotype appeared many times. This chain uses TRBV6-5 with TRBJ1-1; possible D gene TRBD1, 6 bases. CDR3 length: 16 amino acids. Trimming left V 2 bases short and J 12 bases short, with 25 bases between. Germline V gene data show CDR1 as MNHEY and CDR2 as SVGAGI. The DNA of the CDR3 is TGTGCCAGCAGTTACCGCGGGACACCTCGTCTCGGGGGAACTTTCTTT. Translation gives CASSYRGTPRLGGTFF.

The J gene is TRBJ2-2, the V gene TRBV7-6, with TRBD2 identical over 9 bases. After removal of 5 bases from V and 5 bases from J, the junction contained 6 bases not matched to a gene. The CDR3 covers 15 residues. Germline V gene lookup returns CDR1 SGHVS and CDR2 FNYEAQ. CDR3 DNA: TGTGCCAGCAGCCCGGGAGCGGGAGGAACCGGGGAGCTGTTTTTT. Amino acids: CASSPGAGGTGELFF.

This clonotype has a count of ten or more. The CDR3 here is CSAGAGLGNTIYF. Here the CDR3 DNA reads TGCAGTGCTGGCGCGGGGTTAGGAAACACCATATATTTT. The V call is TRBV20-1, the J call TRBJ1-3; the D is unclear. CDR3 size: 13 residues. CDR1 and CDR2 from the germline V gene are DFQATT and SNEGSKA (reference sequence). Trimming left V 5 bases short and J 4 bases short, with 12 bases between.

This clonotype was seen repeatedly, ten times or more. Written as DNA, the CDR3 is TGTGCCAGCAGCTATACAGGAGCCACAGATACGCAGTATTTT. Translation: CASSYTGATDTQYF. The chain recombines TRBV7-2 with TRBJ2-3; possibly TRBD1 for D (5 bases). The CDR3 consists of 14 residues. Germline assignment: CDR1 SGHTA and CDR2 FQGNSA. Trimming left V 4 bases short and J 2 bases short, with 10 bases between.

This clonotype showed up many times. This chain connects TRBV7-2 to TRBJ1-5; TRBD1 agrees at 8 bases. CDR1 and CDR2 from the germline V gene are SGHTA and FQGNSA. This CDR3 is built from 16 residues. V lost 1 base to trimming and J lost 6 bases; unmatched junction nucleotides: 8. For the CDR3, the DNA is TGTGCCAGCAGCTTAGAGACAGGGGTGATGGGTCAGCCCCAGCATTTT. Protein sequence: CASSLETGVMGQPQHF.

This clonotype was counted many times. V usage is TRBV7-2 and J usage is TRBJ2-7; D uncertain. From germline, CDR1 is SGHTA and CDR2 FQGNSA. Trimming shortened V by 0 bases and J by 2 bases, and 8 bases separated the two germline ends. The CDR3 has 14 amino acids. CDR3 in amino acids: CASSLANGPYEQYF. The CDR3 DNA sequence: TGTGCCAGCAGCTTAGCAAATGGACCCTACGAGCAGTACTTC.

A few counts support this clonotype. This chain links TRBV19 with TRBJ1-4; D ambiguous. The CDR3 has 13 residues. V was trimmed by 9 bases and J by 8 bases, leaving 16 bases between them. CDR1 and CDR2 (germline): LNHDA, SQIVND (reference sequence). CDR3 residues: CASRPGPYEKLFF. DNA for the CDR3: TGTGCCAGCCGGCCAGGCCCGTACGAAAAACTGTTTTTT.